This is a list of T cell receptor beta chains from one sample in a study of blood T cells in healthy people across ages. TCRdb ran MiXCR on the 5' RACE reads and lists one entry per CDR3 protein. The table lists around 690,000 distinct CDR3 sequences, around three fifths of them singletons, with roughly 34% in the top ten. Sequencing was done on a sample of blood. The receptors shown here come from a man in his sixties in good health. CDR3s include the opening cysteine and the closing phenylalanine or tryptophan. The order of the fields is J gene, V gene, clone size, D gene, CDR3 protein, CDR3 DNA. D genes are given only for firm matches. Size is omitted from some rows. Given values are once, few, many or a class for expanded clones.

TRBJ2-3,TRBV10-3,NA,TRBD2,CAISEPRLAGEKQYF,TGTGCCATCAGTGAGCCCCGACTAGCGGGGGAGAAGCAGTATTTT
TRBJ2-5,TRBV5-1,few,NA,CASSAIGGGGIETQYF,TGCGCCAGCAGCGCCATCGGAGGGGGTGGTATAGAGACCCAGTACTTC
TRBJ2-5,TRBV28,NA,NA,CASSGRASEGNQLQETQYF,TGTGCCAGCTCGGGGCGGGCTAGCGAAGGAAACCAACTTCAAGAGACCCAGTACTTC
TRBJ2-2,TRBV6-4,NA,TRBD1,CASRTDRAKAGELFF,TGTGCCAGCAGGACGGACAGGGCGAAGGCCGGGGAGCTGTTTTTT
TRBJ1-2,TRBV10-3,few,TRBD1,CAIRNQGEDGYTF,TGTGCCATCAGAAATCAGGGGGAAGACGGCTACACCTTC
TRBJ2-7,TRBV6-6,NA,NA,CASSQGSYEQYF,TGTGCCAGCAGTCAGGGTTCCTACGAGCAGTACTTC
TRBJ1-4,TRBV14,few,NA,CASSHQVATNEKLFF,TGTGCCAGCAGCCACCAAGTAGCAACTAATGAAAAACTGTTTTTT
TRBJ2-2,TRBV2,few,TRBD1,CASRPARQGINTGELFF,TGTGCCAGCAGACCGGCAAGACAGGGCATAAACACCGGGGAGCTGTTTTTT
TRBJ2-7,TRBV6-1,NA,NA,CASSRKGASGDYEQYF,TGTGCCAGCAGTAGAAAGGGGGCCAGCGGGGACTACGAGCAGTACTTC
TRBJ1-5,TRBV6-5,NA,NA,CASSPLVDGNQPQHF,TGTGCCAGCAGTCCCCTTGTAGATGGCAATCAGCCCCAGCATTTT
TRBJ1-1,TRBV6-1,NA,NA,CASSLQGKAFF,TGTGCCAGCAGTTTACAGGGTAAAGCTTTCTTT
TRBJ2-4,TRBV7-8,NA,TRBD1,CASSLGPGQGATNIQYF,TGTGCCAGCAGCTTAGGTCCCGGGCAGGGGGCGACGAACATTCAGTACTTC
TRBJ1-2,TRBV20-1,once,TRBD1,CSARETDRDNYGYTF,TGCAGTGCTAGAGAGACGGACAGGGATAACTATGGCTACACCTTC
TRBJ2-1,TRBV6-5,few,NA,CASSYSWRGNNEQFF,TGTGCCAGCAGTTACTCCTGGAGAGGGAATAATGAGCAGTTCTTC
TRBJ2-7,TRBV12-5,NA,NA,CASGLAYEQYF,TGTGCTAGCGGGTTGGCCTACGAGCAGTACTTC
TRBJ2-4,TRBV6-1,NA,NA,CASSVWVDIQYF,TGTGCCAGCAGTGTTTGGGTTGACATTCAGTACTTC
TRBJ1-6,TRBV5-1,NA,NA,CASSLAANKDSPLHF,TGCGCCAGCAGCTTGGCTGCAAACAAAGATTCACCCCTCCACTTT
TRBJ2-7,TRBV6-5,once,TRBD2,CASSYAGLGGYEQYF,TGTGCCAGCAGTTACGCGGGACTAGGGGGGTACGAGCAGTACTTC
TRBJ1-2,TRBV4-2,NA,NA,CASSQDLEGRTRGYTF,TGTGCCAGCAGCCAAGATCTGGAGGGGCGTACAAGGGGCTACACCTTC
TRBJ1-1,TRBV7-2,NA,TRBD1,CASKRRQGRNEAFF,TGTGCCAGCAAGAGGAGACAGGGACGAAACGAAGCTTTCTTT
TRBJ2-1,TRBV29-1,few,TRBD2,CSAGLGLTNNEQFF,TGCAGCGCTGGACTAGGCCTAACAAACAATGAGCAGTTCTTC
TRBJ1-1,TRBV5-1,NA,NA,CASSPSSDTEAFF,TGCGCCAGCAGCCCGTCATCGGACACTGAAGCTTTCTTT
TRBJ2-7,TRBV5-1,NA,NA,CASSPAGDSFYEQYF,TGCGCCAGCAGCCCGGCCGGCGATTCCTTTTACGAGCAGTACTTC
TRBJ2-7,TRBV10-3,NA,NA,CAISESQTHEQYF,TGTGCCATCAGTGAATCTCAGACCCACGAGCAGTACTTC
TRBJ1-1,TRBV29-1,NA,TRBD1,CSVRTGVTEAFF,TGCAGCGTAAGGACAGGGGTCACTGAAGCTTTCTTT
TRBJ2-5,TRBV5-1,NA,NA,CASSRSEPYNEQYF,TGCGCCAGCAGCCGTAGCGAGCCTTACAATGAGCAGTACTTC
TRBJ1-3,TRBV5-1,NA,TRBD1,CASSLDSPGGTAGNTIYF,TGCGCCAGCAGCTTGGATTCCCCAGGGGGGACAGCCGGAAACACCATATATTTT
TRBJ1-6,TRBV12-3/TRBV12-4,NA,NA,CASSLAGGAYNSPLHF,TGTGCCAGCAGTTTAGCGGGAGGGGCCTATAATTCACCCCTCCACTTT
TRBJ1-2,TRBV7-9,NA,NA,CASSFAGGLYGYTF,TGTGCCAGCAGCTTCGCAGGCGGACTCTATGGCTACACCTTC
TRBJ2-7,TRBV5-1,once,TRBD2,CASSLASLAGVYNEQYF,TGCGCCAGCAGCTTGGCATCCCTAGCGGGGGTATACAATGAGCAGTACTTC
TRBJ1-2,TRBV27,NA,NA,CASGQFHNYGYTF,TGTGCCAGCGGACAGTTCCATAACTATGGCTACACCTTC
TRBJ2-5,TRBV25-1,many,NA,CASSVGGALAQTQYF,TGTGCCAGCAGTGTGGGAGGAGCGCTCGCTCAGACCCAGTACTTC
TRBJ1-2,TRBV20-1,NA,NA,CSARDQVNYGYTF,TGCAGTGCTAGAGATCAAGTAAACTATGGCTACACCTTC
TRBJ2-1,TRBV6-5,NA,TRBD1,CASSSVQGAGGEQFF,TGTGCCAGCAGTTCGGTACAGGGGGCTGGGGGTGAGCAGTTCTTC
TRBJ2-5,TRBV5-6,few,NA,CASSPPGTTQETQYF,TGTGCCAGCAGCCCCCCGGGGACAACCCAAGAGACCCAGTACTTC
TRBJ2-7,TRBV6-1,NA,TRBD1,CASSAAGTGAPYEQYF,TGTGCCAGCAGTGCTGCCGGGACAGGGGCCCCCTACGAGCAGTACTTC
TRBJ2-7,TRBV5-1,many,NA,CASSLTSGYEQYF,TGCGCCAGCAGCTTGACAAGCGGCTACGAGCAGTACTTC
TRBJ1-6,TRBV18,NA,TRBD1,CASSPGQYDSPLHF,TGTGCCAGCTCACCGGGACAGTATGATTCACCCCTCCACTTT
TRBJ2-1,TRBV4-3,NA,TRBD2,CASSQDVAGGYNEQFF,TGCGCCAGCAGCCAAGATGTAGCGGGGGGTTACAATGAGCAGTTCTTC
TRBJ1-1,TRBV20-1,NA,NA,CSAGPTGWDTEAFF,TGCAGCGCTGGGCCTACAGGGTGGGACACTGAAGCTTTCTTT
TRBJ1-1,TRBV9,NA,NA,CASSVSRTSEAFF,TGTGCCAGCAGCGTATCCAGAACTAGTGAAGCTTTCTTT
TRBJ1-2,TRBV6-1,NA,NA,CASIPSRGIYGYTF,TGTGCCAGCATTCCCTCTAGGGGTATCTATGGCTACACCTTC
TRBJ2-1,TRBV6-1,NA,TRBD2,CASSELAVNEQFF,TGTGCCAGCAGTGAGCTAGCGGTAAATGAGCAGTTCTTC
TRBJ2-1,TRBV20-1,few,TRBD2,CSARGLAGGPIPYNEQFF,TGCAGTGCTAGAGGACTAGCGGGGGGTCCGATCCCCTACAATGAGCAGTTCTTC
TRBJ2-7,TRBV6-5,NA,NA,CASSYHPNEQYF,TGTGCCAGCAGTTACCATCCGAACGAGCAGTACTTC
TRBJ1-5,TRBV28,NA,NA,CASTSGSQPQHF,TGTGCCAGCACCTCCGGTTCTCAGCCCCAGCATTTT
TRBJ2-5,TRBV4-1,NA,NA,CASSLRGLRQEQYF,TGCGCCAGCAGCCTCCGGGGTTTAAGGCAAGAGCAGTACTTC
TRBJ2-5,TRBV7-9,NA,NA,CASSLGGQRETQYF,TGTGCCAGCAGCTTAGGCGGACAGCGCGAGACCCAGTACTTC
TRBJ1-2,TRBV4-2,NA,NA,CASSQGSLSGYTF,TGTGCCAGCAGCCAAGGAAGCCTTTCTGGCTACACCTTC
TRBJ2-5,TRBV29-1,NA,TRBD2,CSVPTSGDPINEQYF,TGCAGCGTGCCGACTAGCGGGGACCCCATCAATGAGCAGTACTTC
TRBJ1-5,TRBV4-1,NA,NA,CASSQDGRVSQPQHF,TGCGCCAGCAGCCAAGATGGGAGGGTTTCTCAGCCCCAGCATTTT
TRBJ2-5,TRBV6-5,NA,NA,CASRARGTQYF,TGTGCCAGCAGAGCCCGGGGGACCCAGTACTTC
TRBJ1-2,TRBV6-2/TRBV6-3,NA,NA,CASSYSRGGQLYGYTF,TGTGCCAGCAGTTACTCCCGGGGAGGGCAGTTATATGGCTACACCTTC
TRBJ1-2,TRBV25-1,NA,NA,CASSTGFHGYTF,TGTGCCAGCAGTACTGGGTTCCATGGCTACACCTTC
TRBJ2-7,TRBV12-3/TRBV12-4,few,TRBD1,CASTGDRGNYEQYF,TGTGCCAGCACCGGGGACAGGGGTAACTACGAGCAGTACTTC
TRBJ2-7,TRBV2,many,NA,CASRVAKSLEQYF,TGTGCCAGCAGAGTTGCCAAATCCCTCGAGCAGTACTTC
TRBJ2-5,TRBV4-2,NA,TRBD2,CASSQEKRGEETQYF,TGTGCCAGCAGCCAAGAAAAGCGGGGTGAAGAGACCCAGTACTTC
TRBJ2-5,TRBV3-1,NA,TRBD1,CASSLGQGLETQYF,TGCGCCAGCAGTCTAGGACAGGGGCTAGAGACCCAGTACTTC
TRBJ2-7,TRBV6-5,few,TRBD1,CASSYGDSRIGHEQYF,TGTGCCAGCAGTTACGGGGACAGCCGGATCGGCCACGAGCAGTACTTC